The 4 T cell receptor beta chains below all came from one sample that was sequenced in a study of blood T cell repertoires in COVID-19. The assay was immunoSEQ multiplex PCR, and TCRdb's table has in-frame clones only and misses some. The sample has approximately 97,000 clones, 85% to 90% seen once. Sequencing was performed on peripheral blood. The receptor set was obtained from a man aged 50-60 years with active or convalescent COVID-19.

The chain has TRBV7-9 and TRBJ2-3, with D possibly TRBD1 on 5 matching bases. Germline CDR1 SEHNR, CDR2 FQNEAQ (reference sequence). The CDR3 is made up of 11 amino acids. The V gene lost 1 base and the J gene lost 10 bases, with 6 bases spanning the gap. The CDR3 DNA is TGTGCCAGCAGCTTAGGACAGCCGCAGTATTTT. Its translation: CASSLGQPQYF.

CDR3 DNA sequence: TGTGCCAGCAGCTCGGGACTCAAGAACACCGGGGAGCTGTTTTTT. It codes for CASSSGLKNTGELFF. The chain links TRBV7-9 to TRBJ2-2, with D possibly matching TRBD2 (6 bases). This CDR3 is built from 15 residues. Trimming pared 4 bases from V and 1 base from J, leaving 10 bases between. CDR1 is SEHNR and CDR2 is FQNEAQ in the germline V gene (reference sequence).

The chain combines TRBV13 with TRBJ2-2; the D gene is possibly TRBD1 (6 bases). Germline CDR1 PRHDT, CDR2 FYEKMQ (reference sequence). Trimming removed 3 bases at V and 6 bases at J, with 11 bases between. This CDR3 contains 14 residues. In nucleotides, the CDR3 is TGTGCCAGCAGCTTCGACAGGCTTCCCGGGGAGCTGTTTTTT. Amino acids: CASSFDRLPGELFF.

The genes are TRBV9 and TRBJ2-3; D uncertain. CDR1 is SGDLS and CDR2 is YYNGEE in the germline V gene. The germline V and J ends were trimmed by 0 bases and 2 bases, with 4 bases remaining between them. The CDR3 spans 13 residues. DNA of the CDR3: TGTGCCAGCAGCGTAGCTACCACAGATACGCAGTATTTT. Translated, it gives CASSVATTDTQYF.